Below, 9 T cell receptor beta chains from the same sample are listed, as sequenced in a study of vaccination and CD4 T cells after COVID-19. These receptors are not linked to any known antigen. The sample's treatment: approximately 10-day PBMC culture with coronavirus spike peptide pools or control peptides (ViraFEST assay). The Oncomine TCR Beta short-read assay generated sequence data from the DNA of cultured CD4+ T cells. TCRdb itself ran the PCR reads through MiXCR, one entry per CDR3 protein. The sample includes some 20,000 distinct CDR3 sequences, about 39% of them seen just once. The sample was CD4+ T cells from blood, cultured in vitro, taken before SARS-CoV-2 vaccination. These receptor sequences come from a human donor who had recovered from COVID-19.

CDR3: CASRRTGVASTEAFF. Here the CDR3 DNA reads TGTGCCAGCAGGCGCACAGGGGTGGCGAGCACTGAAGCTTTCTTT. This chain joins TRBV11-1 and TRBJ1-1; 7 bases match TRBD1. V lost 6 bases, J lost 4 bases, and 11 bases stayed unmatched. Germline CDR1 and CDR2: SGHAT and FQDESV (reference sequence). This CDR3 is built from 15 residues.

The rearrangement joins TRBV20-1 to TRBJ2-7, with D hard to call. The CDR3 loop spans 12 amino acids. The V gene lost 3 bases and the J gene lost 0 bases, with 6 bases spanning the gap. Germline assignment: CDR1 DFQATT and CDR2 SNEGSKA (reference sequence). The DNA for the CDR3 is TGCAGTGCTAGGCGGAGCTCCTACGAGCAGTACTTC. Protein sequence: CSARRSSYEQYF.

On this clonotype itself: In this CDR3 the conserved last residue, phenylalanine or tryptophan, is missing, so a read error is likely. The genes are TRBV28 and TRBJ2-2; 9 bases are a match to TRBD1. Germline V gene lookup returns CDR1 MDHEN and CDR2 SYDVKM. CDR3 length: 16 amino acids. With V trimmed by 10 bases and J by 7 bases, 16 bases remained unmatched. The CDR3, as DNA: TGTGCCACCAAGATCGAACAGGGGGCAAGTGACGGGGAGCTGTTTTAT. Protein: CATKIEQGASDGELFY.

This clonotype was seen more than once but under ten times. V is TRBV21-1 and J is TRBJ2-2. TRBV21-1 is a pseudogene locus. CDR3 size: 12 residues. The CDR3 sequence: CASSRSSGELFF. The CDR3, as DNA: TGTGCCAGCAGCAGGAGTTCCGGGGAGCTGTTTTTT.

The chain couples TRBV20-1 to TRBJ1-6; D not certain. The V end lost 1 base, the J end lost 8 bases, and 15 bases lay between the germline ends. Germline CDR1 is DFQATT and CDR2 is SNEGSKA (reference sequence). This CDR3 is built from 15 residues. CDR3 residues: CSARGQAPSYSPLHF. The CDR3 bases are TGCAGTGCTAGAGGCCAGGCGCCGAGTTATTCACCCCTCCACTTT.

The chain combines TRBV6-5 with TRBJ2-5, with D unclear. This CDR3 is built from 14 residues. Trimming shortened V by 2 bases and J by 0 bases, and 7 bases separated the two germline ends. Per germline, CDR1 MNHEY and CDR2 SVGAGI. The CDR3 DNA is TGTGCCAGCAGTTACAGTTGGTACCAAGAGACCCAGTACTTC. This encodes CASSYSWYQETQYF.

The chain recombines TRBV6-1 with TRBJ1-5; the D gene is possibly TRBD1 (5 bases). V shed 1 base and J shed 7 bases, with 14 bases lying between them. This CDR3 spans 15 amino acids. Germline V gene lookup returns CDR1 MNHNS and CDR2 SASEGT. The CDR3 loop reads CASSEERGLGQPQHF. The CDR3 coding sequence is TGTGCCAGCAGTGAAGAAAGGGGATTGGGCCAGCCCCAGCATTTT.

This chain joins TRBV10-3 and TRBJ1-5, with D tentatively TRBD1 (6 bases). CDR1 and CDR2 from the germline V gene are ENHRY and SYGVKD. The CDR3 is 14 amino acids. CDR3 protein: CTNGGQGPNQPQHF. In DNA form, the CDR3 reads TGTACCAATGGAGGTCAGGGGCCCAATCAGCCCCAGCATTTT.

The chain carries TRBV28 and TRBJ1-5; unclear D gene. The germline V and J ends were trimmed by 8 bases and 7 bases, with 15 bases remaining between them. The CDR3 covers 13 residues. The V gene's germline CDR1 is MDHEN and CDR2 SYDVKM. CDR3 sequence: CASDVGGIQPQHF. The CDR3, as DNA: TGTGCCAGCGATGTCGGTGGGATACAGCCCCAGCATTTT. The whole variable domain, filled in from reference TRBV28 and TRBJ1-5, reads DVKVTQSSRYLVKRTGEKVFLECVQDMDHENMFWYRQDPGLGLRLIYFSYDVKMKEKGDIPEGYSVSREKKERFSLILESASTNQTSMYLCASDVGGIQPQHFGDGTRLSIL.